These 4 T cell receptor beta chains came from one sample sequenced in a study of T cell repertoires in cytomegalovirus infection. TCRdb itself ran the reads through MiXCR, one entry per CDR3 protein. The sample carries approximately 180,000 distinct CDR3 sequences, approximately 19% recorded once. Sequencing used PBMCs. The receptors here all came from a human donor in good health (CMV status not recorded). Some clones in this sample may be carry-over from other donors' samples.

For this clonotype: The conserved closing phenylalanine or tryptophan is absent in this CDR3, likely reflecting a read error. V gene TRBV20-1 combines with J gene TRBJ1-1; D possibly corresponds to TRBD1 (5 bases). The CDR3 covers 12 residues. V lost 2 bases and J lost 5, with 9 bases in between. Per the germline V gene, CDR1 is DFQATT and CDR2 is SNEGSKA (reference sequence). Here the CDR3 reads CSARQGGTEAFL. CDR3 DNA sequence: TGCAGTGCTAGACAGGGTGGGACTGAAGCTTTCCTT.

This sequence joins TRBV3-1 and TRBJ1-1; a weak D match, TRBD1 (6 bases). Germline V CDR1 and CDR2: LGHDT, YNNKEL (reference sequence). The CDR3 is made up of 14 amino acids. Between the trimmed V and J ends, which lost 4 bases and 4 bases, there was a span of 13 bases. CDR3 sequence (DNA): TGTGCCAGCAGCCTTTCTAGGGGGGCCACTGAAGCTTTCTTT. Encoded protein: CASSLSRGATEAFF.

This clonotype was counted ten times or more. V and J are TRBV7-2 and TRBJ1-1, with 8 bases lining up with TRBD1. CDR1 and CDR2 (germline): SGHTA, FQGNSA. With V trimmed by 5 bases and J by 0 bases, 2 bases remained unmatched. The CDR3 length is 14 residues. The CDR3 region has the DNA TGTGCCAGCAGCCCGGGACAGGTGAACACTGAAGCTTTCTTT. Encoded protein: CASSPGQVNTEAFF.

The CDR3 loop reads CASSYRDEETQYF. CDR3 in DNA: TGTGCCAGCAGCTACAGGGACGAGGAGACCCAGTACTTC. The rearrangement joins TRBV14 to TRBJ2-5, with D perhaps TRBD1 (6 bases). CDR1 and CDR2 from the germline V gene are SGHDN and FVKESK. With 5 bases removed from V and 5 bases from J, the gap between germline ends came to 12 bases. The CDR3 runs 13 residues. The variable domain in full, with the rest retrieved from reference TRBV14 and TRBJ2-5, is EAGVTQFPSHSVIEKGQTVTLRCDPISGHDNLYWYRRVMGKEIKFLLHFVKESKQDESGMPNNRFLAERTGGTYSTLKVQPAELEDSGVYFCASSYRDEETQYFGPGTRLLVL.